One sample yielded the 13 T cell receptor beta chains listed below, sequenced in a study of T cells expressing NK-cell markers. TCRdb re-called the 5' RACE reads and catalogs CDR3 proteins one per entry, DNA excluded. Its clone listing holds about 260,000 distinct CDR3 sequences. Sequenced sample: blood T cells: a sorted CD56 or NKG2C T cell subset, CD4+ or CD8+ T cells, or bulk PBMC T cells (not recorded which). These receptor sequences come from a man aged 18 to 30 in good health.

The chain joins TRBV14 to TRBJ2-1; TCRdb names TRBD2, which stays unverified in the absence of DNA. This CDR3 has 16 residues. Germline V gene lookup returns CDR1 SGHDN and CDR2 FVKESK. CDR3 residues: CASSLLAGGSYNEQFF.

The gene calls are TRBV27 and TRBJ2-3; checking the TCRdb D call of TRBD1 is not possible without DNA. The CDR3 length is 14 residues. CDR1 and CDR2 (germline): MNHEY, SMNVEV (reference sequence). Here the CDR3 reads CASAPGRFTDTQYF.

J is TRBJ1-2 and V is TRBV7-2; TCRdb designates TRBD1, a call that cannot be tested without DNA. This CDR3 contains 16 residues. Per the germline V gene, CDR1 is SGHTA and CDR2 is FQGNSA. The CDR3 spells CASSFRGGGLNYGYTF.

The CDR3 sequence: CASSQVVRIGQYF. This chain joins TRBV4-1 and TRBJ2-3. The CDR3 runs 13 residues. CDR1 and CDR2 (germline): MGHRA, YSYEKL.

The V call is TRBV6-1, the J call TRBJ2-7; TCRdb's D gene call, TRBD1, goes unchecked for lack of DNA. CDR3 length: 14 residues. Germline V gives CDR1 MNHNS, CDR2 SASEGT. Here the CDR3 reads CASRPQRGIYEQYF.

This chain uses TRBV6-4 with TRBJ2-1; TCRdb proposes TRBD2, but this gene call is untestable without DNA. This CDR3 contains 17 residues. Germline CDR1 MRHNA, CDR2 SNTAGT. CDR3 protein: CASSDSTRGKKGNEQFF.

This chain connects TRBV20-1 to TRBJ2-7; TCRdb gives TRBD1 as the D gene, but with no DNA this cannot be confirmed. Germline assignment: CDR1 DFQATT and CDR2 SNEGSKA (reference sequence). The CDR3 runs to 15 residues. The CDR3 loop is CSARDQGTGAHEQYF.

V gene TRBV7-8 combines with J gene TRBJ1-5; TCRdb names TRBD1, which stays unverified in the absence of DNA. CDR1 is SGHVS, CDR2 FQNEAQ, per germline. CDR3 size: 16 residues. This CDR3 is CASSPRRDRGGQPQHF.

V is TRBV20-1 and J is TRBJ2-7. Per the germline V gene, CDR1 is DFQATT and CDR2 is SNEGSKA (reference sequence). The CDR3 is 16 amino acids. This CDR3 reads CSARDNWAGSSYEQYF.

CDR3: CATSRLGTNNYGYTF. This chain uses TRBV15 with TRBJ1-2; TCRdb outputs TRBD1, but without DNA this stays unchecked. CDR3 length: 15 amino acids. The germline V gene encodes CDR1 LNHNV and CDR2 YYDKDF (reference sequence).

The J gene is TRBJ2-5, the V gene TRBV20-1; TCRdb reports TRBD2, a call that lacks DNA to check it against. From germline, CDR1 is DFQATT and CDR2 SNEGSKA (reference sequence). CDR3 length: 15 amino acids. CDR3 in amino acids: CSAQLPGTRGETQYF.

CDR3 loop: CATSRDSERGDRGADTQYF. The chain has TRBV15 and TRBJ2-3; TCRdb returns TRBD1, unconfirmable since there is no DNA. Germline V CDR1 and CDR2: LNHNV, YYDKDF (reference sequence). The CDR3 has 19 amino acids. The entire variable domain, with the rest obtained from reference TRBV15 and TRBJ2-3, is as follows: DAMVIQNPRYQVTQFGKPVTLSCSQTLNHNVMYWYQQKSSQAPKLLFHYYDKDFNNEADTPDNFQSRRPNTSFCFLDIRSPGLGDTAMYLCATSRDSERGDRGADTQYFGPGTRLTVL.

The V gene is TRBV5-1, the J gene TRBJ2-2; the TRBD2 assignment by TCRdb is unverifiable without DNA. Germline loops: CDR1 SGHRS, CDR2 YFSETQ. The CDR3 is made up of 15 amino acids. The CDR3 spells CASSPGLARTGELFF.